This TCR beta chain was identified during a study of blood T cell repertoires in COVID-19. Study context: The origin of the acute and convalescent COVID-19 samples was the United States, Italy and Spain. T cells, B-cell-depleted T cells, or PBMCs provided the cDNA or gDNA that served as material.

Only in-frame clones appear in the TCRdb table, and some are missing; sequencing was by immunoSEQ multiplex PCR. The profile covers 200,000 to 250,000 clones, with under 90% appearing a single time and over 9.5% taken by the ten largest. The CDR3 loop spans 15 amino acids. V shed 6 bases and J 5 bases; nucleotides not matched to a gene: 6. Germline V gene data show CDR1 as MNHEY and CDR2 as SMNVEV (reference sequence). The clonotype originates from a woman older than 75 with COVID-19, enrolled during active disease. The chain joins TRBV27 to TRBJ2-2, with TRBD2 identical over 10 bases. Sequenced input: peripheral blood. The CDR3: CASRELSGGTGELFF. For the CDR3, the DNA is TGTGCCAGCAGGGAACTTAGCGGGGGGACCGGGGAGCTGTTTTTT.